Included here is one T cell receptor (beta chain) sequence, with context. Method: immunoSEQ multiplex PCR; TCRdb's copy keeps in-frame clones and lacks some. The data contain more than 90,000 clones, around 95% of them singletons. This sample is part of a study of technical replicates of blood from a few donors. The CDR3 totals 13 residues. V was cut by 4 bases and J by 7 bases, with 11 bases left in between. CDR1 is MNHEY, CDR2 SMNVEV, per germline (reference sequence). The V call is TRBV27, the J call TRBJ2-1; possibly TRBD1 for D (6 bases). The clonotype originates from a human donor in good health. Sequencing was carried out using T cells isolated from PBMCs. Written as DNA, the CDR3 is TGTGCCAGCAGTTCCTACAGGGTGAATGAGCAGTTCTTC. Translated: CASSSYRVNEQFF.